The clone carrying this T cell receptor (beta chain) was detected a few times. This sample was taken from a study of blood T cell repertoires in COVID-19. Study context: Samples taken during acute and convalescent COVID-19 were collected in the United States, Italy and Spain.

CDR1 is SGHRS, CDR2 YFSETQ, per germline. CDR3 length: 15 amino acids. Trimming took off 0 bases at V and 0 bases at J, with 7 bases between the two ends. As handled by the study authors: Estimated nucleated cell counts came from reference gene primer amplification. The method was immunoSEQ multiplex PCR; TCRdb's version includes in-frame clones alone and lacks a portion of them. V, J and clone size derive from that table, while D and trimming were established from the DNA sequence. The data show about 240,000 clones, roughly nine tenths seen once. The receptor's source is a man in his fifties or sixties who had recovered from COVID-19. The sequencing input was peripheral blood. This rearrangement joins TRBV5-1 to TRBJ2-1; weak D call: TRBD1 (6 bases). CDR3 sequence (DNA): TGCGCCAGCAGCTTGGACAGGGACTCCTACAATGAGCAGTTCTTC. This translates into CASSLDRDSYNEQFF.